A single sample is the source of the 14 T cell receptor beta chains below, sequenced in a study of cytomegalovirus exposure and HLA in healthy donors. PCR used 60 Vbeta primers and 13 Jbeta primers. Using immunoSEQ multiplex PCR, the repertoire was profiled, and TCRdb retains in-frame clones only, with some absent. Its table records some 120,000 clones. The sequenced sample was PBMCs. The receptors were sampled from a man aged 18 to 29 in good health and CMV-seronegative.

The gene calls are TRBV7-2 and TRBJ1-1; TRBD1 aligns across 7 bases. Germline trimming cut 5 bases from V and 11 bases from J; bases unmatched to any gene: 8. This CDR3 spans 12 amino acids. Per germline, CDR1 SGHTA and CDR2 FQGNSA. The CDR3 DNA reads as TGTGCCAGCAGCGACAGGGTTCGTAGTGCTTTCTTT. Translation gives CASSDRVRSAFF.

The chain employs TRBV6-5 and TRBJ1-1; 8 nucleotides line up with TRBD1. V lost 5 bases and J lost 1; bases outside the gene matches: 3. The V gene's germline CDR1 is MNHEY and CDR2 SVGAGI. CDR3 length: 14 amino acids. The CDR3 DNA reads TGTGCCAGCAGTACGACAGGGGAGAACACTGAAGCTTTCTTT. Protein sequence: CASSTTGENTEAFF.

This chain connects TRBV30 to TRBJ2-5, with 9 nucleotides matching TRBD2. The V gene's germline CDR1 is GTSNPN and CDR2 SVGIG (reference sequence). Trimming cost V 4 bases and J 4 bases; bases outside gene matches: 7. The CDR3 length is 14 residues. The CDR3 DNA reads as TGTGCCTGGAAGTGGGCGGGAGGGGGAGAGACCCAGTACTTC. As protein: CAWKWAGGGETQYF. Variable domain in full (rest from reference TRBV30 and TRBJ2-5): SQTIHQWPATLVQPVGSPLSLECTVEGTSNPNLYWYRQAAGRGLQLLFYSVGIGQISSEVPQNLSASRPQDRQFILSSKKLLLSDSGFYLCAWKWAGGGETQYFGPGTRLLVL.

This chain joins TRBV30 and TRBJ1-4; D ambiguous. The germline V gene has CDR1 GTSNPN and CDR2 SVGIG (reference sequence). Trimming removed 1 base at V and 7 bases at J, with 4 bases between. This CDR3 spans 11 amino acids. CDR3 protein: CAWSAGEKLFF. CDR3 coding DNA: TGTGCCTGGAGTGCGGGTGAAAAACTGTTTTTT.

V and J are TRBV27 and TRBJ2-2; no reliable D call. Germline-derived CDR1 and CDR2 are MNHEY and SMNVEV (reference sequence). V lost 6 bases and J 1 base, leaving 15 bases between the germline ends. The CDR3 sequence is 16 residues long. CDR3 DNA sequence: TGTGCCAGCAGCCCCCCCGGCAGAGGGAACACCGGGGAGCTGTTTTTT. It specifies CASSPPGRGNTGELFF.

The V gene is TRBV7-8, the J gene TRBJ1-6, with D possibly being TRBD1 (6 bases). Between the trimmed V and J ends, which lost 4 bases and 7 bases, there was a span of 23 bases. The CDR3 has 18 amino acids. Germline V gene lookup returns CDR1 SGHVS and CDR2 FQNEAQ. The DNA for the CDR3 is TGTGCCAGCAGCTACCAGGGGCCAAGGCCCTTTTGGAATTCACCCCTCCACTTT. Translation: CASSYQGPRPFWNSPLHF.

About this clone: The same CDR3 is also encoded by other DNA sequences in this sample. DNA of the CDR3: TGTGCCAGCAGCTTAGTCAGTACTGAAGCTTTCTTT. Translation: CASSLVSTEAFF. The chain has TRBV7-9 and TRBJ1-1; the D is unclear. V was pared by 1 base and J by 5 bases, with 5 bases between. The CDR3 has 12 residues. Germline CDR1 and CDR2: SEHNR and FQNEAQ (reference sequence). The full variable domain, in which reference TRBV7-9 and TRBJ1-1 provide the parts outside the CDR3, is DTGVSQNPRHKITKRGQNVTFRCDPISEHNRLYWYRQTLGQGPEFLTYFQNEAQLEKSRLLSDRFSAERPKGSFSTLEIQRTEQGDSAMYLCASSLVSTEAFFGQGTRLTVV.

The chain combines TRBV5-1 with TRBJ2-7, with a tentative D call TRBD2 (6 bases). The V end lost 3 bases, the J end lost 4 bases, and 20 bases lay between the germline ends. The germline gives CDR1 SGHRS, CDR2 YFSETQ. The CDR3 is 16 amino acids. The CDR3 is CASSSTLGGAWYEQYF. DNA for the CDR3: TGCGCCAGCAGCTCGACTCTCGGAGGGGCGTGGTACGAGCAGTACTTC. The full variable domain, with the rest looked up from reference TRBV5-1 and TRBJ2-7, is KAGVTQTPRYLIKTRGQQVTLSCSPISGHRSVSWYQQTPGQGLQFLFEYFSETQRNKGNFPGRFSGRQFSNSRSEMNVSTLELGDSALYLCASSSTLGGAWYEQYFGPGTRLTVT.

This rearrangement joins TRBV7-8 to TRBJ2-2; 9 positions agree with TRBD2. The germline V gene encodes CDR1 SGHVS and CDR2 FQNEAQ. CDR3 length: 16 residues. Unmatched junction bases numbered 12, after V lost 5 bases and J lost 8 bases. DNA of the CDR3: TGTGCCAGCAGCCAAGTGGTAGCGGGGGTAGCTGGGGAGCTGTTTTTT. Translated: CASSQVVAGVAGELFF.

The chain carries TRBV5-4 and TRBJ2-3; TRBD2 matches at 14 bases. Germline V gene lookup returns CDR1 SGHNT and CDR2 YYREEE (reference sequence). The CDR3 loop spans 16 amino acids. V was clipped by 4 bases and J by 5 bases; unmatched bases: 6. CDR3 sequence: CASSEGLAGEGDTQYF. The CDR3 DNA is TGTGCCAGCAGCGAGGGACTAGCGGGAGAGGGAGATACGCAGTATTTT.

The chain couples TRBV9 to TRBJ2-5; D perhaps matches TRBD2 (6 bases). Trimming removed 1 base at V and 5 bases at J, with 15 bases between. The CDR3 loop spans 15 amino acids. Germline V CDR1 and CDR2: SGDLS, YYNGEE. The CDR3 DNA sequence: TGTGCCAGCAGCGTAAGGGGAGGCGATTCGGAGACCCAGTACTTC. It translates to CASSVRGGDSETQYF. The full variable domain, with the rest looked up from reference TRBV9 and TRBJ2-5, is DSGVTQTPKHLITATGQRVTLRCSPRSGDLSVYWYQQSLDQGLQFLIQYYNGEERAKGNILERFSAQQFPDLHSELNLSSLELGDSALYFCASSVRGGDSETQYFGPGTRLLVL.

The rearrangement joins TRBV5-1 to TRBJ1-1; 7 bases align to TRBD1. After removal of 0 bases from V and 0 bases from J, the junction contained 2 bases not matched to a gene. Germline CDR1 and CDR2: SGHRS and YFSETQ. The CDR3 length is 15 residues. CDR3 DNA sequence: TGCGCCAGCAGCTTGGAGACAGGGATGAACACTGAAGCTTTCTTT. Protein product: CASSLETGMNTEAFF. Using reference TRBV5-1 and TRBJ1-1 for the parts outside the CDR3, the full variable domain is KAGVTQTPRYLIKTRGQQVTLSCSPISGHRSVSWYQQTPGQGLQFLFEYFSETQRNKGNFPGRFSGRQFSNSRSEMNVSTLELGDSALYLCASSLETGMNTEAFFGQGTRLTVV.

The chain is built from TRBV5-1 and TRBJ2-5; 9 nucleotides agree with TRBD2. Per germline, CDR1 SGHRS and CDR2 YFSETQ. This CDR3 has 18 amino acids. The J segment lost 2 bases and the V segment lost 3 bases, leaving 14 bases of the junction unmatched. CDR3: CASSWGSSGRRKQETQYF. CDR3 coding DNA: TGCGCCAGCAGCTGGGGGTCGAGCGGGAGGCGAAAACAAGAGACCCAGTACTTC.

The rearrangement joins TRBV20-1 to TRBJ2-1, with D possibly matching TRBD2 (5 bases). The CDR3 spans 11 residues. V shed 6 bases and J shed 8 bases, with 11 bases lying between them. From germline, CDR1 is DFQATT and CDR2 SNEGSKA (reference sequence). The CDR3 nucleotides are TGCAGTGCCAGCACTAGTGATGAGCAGTTCTTC. Protein sequence: CSASTSDEQFF.